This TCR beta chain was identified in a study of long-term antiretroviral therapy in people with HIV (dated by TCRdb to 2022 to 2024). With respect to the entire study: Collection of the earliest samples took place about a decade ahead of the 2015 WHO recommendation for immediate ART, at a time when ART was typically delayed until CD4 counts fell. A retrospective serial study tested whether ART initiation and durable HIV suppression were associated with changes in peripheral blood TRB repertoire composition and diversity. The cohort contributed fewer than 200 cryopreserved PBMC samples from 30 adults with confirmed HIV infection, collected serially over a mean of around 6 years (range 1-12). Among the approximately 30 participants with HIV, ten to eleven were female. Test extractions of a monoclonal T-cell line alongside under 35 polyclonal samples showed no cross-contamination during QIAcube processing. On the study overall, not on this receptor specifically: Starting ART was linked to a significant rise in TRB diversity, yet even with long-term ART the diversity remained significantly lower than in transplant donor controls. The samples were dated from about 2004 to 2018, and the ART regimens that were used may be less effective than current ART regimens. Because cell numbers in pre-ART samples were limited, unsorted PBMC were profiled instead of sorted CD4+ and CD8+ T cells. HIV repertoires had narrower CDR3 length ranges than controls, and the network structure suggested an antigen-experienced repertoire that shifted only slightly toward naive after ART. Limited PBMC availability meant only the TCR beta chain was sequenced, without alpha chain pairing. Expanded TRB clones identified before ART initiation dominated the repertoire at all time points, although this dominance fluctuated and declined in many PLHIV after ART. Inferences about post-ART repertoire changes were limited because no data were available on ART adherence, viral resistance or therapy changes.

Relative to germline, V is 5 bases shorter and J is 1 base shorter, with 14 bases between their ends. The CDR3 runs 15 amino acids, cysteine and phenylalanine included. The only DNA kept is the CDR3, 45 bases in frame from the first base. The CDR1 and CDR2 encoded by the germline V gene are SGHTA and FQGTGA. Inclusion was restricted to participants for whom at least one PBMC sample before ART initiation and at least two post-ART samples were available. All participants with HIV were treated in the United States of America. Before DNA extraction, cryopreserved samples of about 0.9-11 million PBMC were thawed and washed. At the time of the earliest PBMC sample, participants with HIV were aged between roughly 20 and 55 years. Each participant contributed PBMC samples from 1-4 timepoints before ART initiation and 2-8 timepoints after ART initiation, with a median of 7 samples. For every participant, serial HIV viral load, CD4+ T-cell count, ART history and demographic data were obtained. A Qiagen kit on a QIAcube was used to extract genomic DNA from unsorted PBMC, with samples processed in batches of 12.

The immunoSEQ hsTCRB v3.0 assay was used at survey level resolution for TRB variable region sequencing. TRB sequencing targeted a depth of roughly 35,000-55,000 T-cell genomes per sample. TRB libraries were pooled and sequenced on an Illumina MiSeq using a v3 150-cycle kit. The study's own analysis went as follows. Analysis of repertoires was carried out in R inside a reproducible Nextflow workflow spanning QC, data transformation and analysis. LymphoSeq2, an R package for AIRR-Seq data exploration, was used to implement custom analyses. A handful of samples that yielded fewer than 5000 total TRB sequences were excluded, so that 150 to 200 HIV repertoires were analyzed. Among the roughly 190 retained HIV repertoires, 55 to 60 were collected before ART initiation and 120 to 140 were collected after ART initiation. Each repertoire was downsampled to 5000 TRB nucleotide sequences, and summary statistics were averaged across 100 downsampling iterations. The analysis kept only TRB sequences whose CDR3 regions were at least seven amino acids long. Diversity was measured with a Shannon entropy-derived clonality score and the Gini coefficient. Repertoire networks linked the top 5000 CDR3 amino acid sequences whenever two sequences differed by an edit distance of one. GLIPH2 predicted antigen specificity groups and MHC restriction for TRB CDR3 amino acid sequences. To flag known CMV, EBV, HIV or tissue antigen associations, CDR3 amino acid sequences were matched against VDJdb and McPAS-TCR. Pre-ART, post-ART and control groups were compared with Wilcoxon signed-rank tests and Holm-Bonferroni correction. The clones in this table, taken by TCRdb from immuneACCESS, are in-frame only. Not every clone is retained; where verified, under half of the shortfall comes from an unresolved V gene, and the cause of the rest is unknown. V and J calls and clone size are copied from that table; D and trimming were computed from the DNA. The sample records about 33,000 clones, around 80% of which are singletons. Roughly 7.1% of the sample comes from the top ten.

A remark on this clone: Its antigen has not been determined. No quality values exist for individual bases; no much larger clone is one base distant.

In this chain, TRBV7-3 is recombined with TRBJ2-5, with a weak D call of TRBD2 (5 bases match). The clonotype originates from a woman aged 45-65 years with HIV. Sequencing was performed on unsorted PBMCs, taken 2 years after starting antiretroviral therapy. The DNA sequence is TGTGCCAGCAGCATCCGGGGTAACTTCCAAGAGACCCAGTACTTC. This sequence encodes CASSIRGNFQETQYF.